This T cell receptor (beta chain) originates from a study of T-cell memory formation after mild COVID-19. A few counts support this clonotype. TCRdb itself ran the 5' RACE reads through MiXCR, one entry per CDR3 protein. The sample consists of 250,000 to 350,000 distinct CDR3 sequences, 15% to 20% of them appearing once. The sample comprised PBMCs or a T cell subset sorted from them (not recorded which). This receptor was obtained from a man younger than 35 who had mild COVID-19 (a few samples of this study predate the infection). Cell type and time point are not known.

CDR3 coding DNA: TGCAGTGCTCCTCCCAAACCCAGTGTCAGCTCCTACAATGAGCAGTTCTTC. Amino acid sequence: CSAPPKPSVSSYNEQFF. The chain recombines TRBV20-1 with TRBJ2-1; no clear D. Germline V gene data show CDR1 as DFQATT and CDR2 as SNEGSKA (reference sequence). The germline V and J ends were trimmed by 5 bases and 0 bases, with 20 bases remaining between them. The CDR3 totals 17 residues.